This TCR beta chain emerged from a study of immune evolution from preneoplasia to lung adenocarcinoma. Broader study findings: Top clone frequencies peaked in normal lung, apparently declining through invasive adenocarcinoma.

Repertoires were generated with immunoSEQ multiplex PCR, while TCRdb's copy carries only in-frame clones and drops some. The sample gives about 11,000 clones, over 60% of which show up once; approximately 28% is in the top ten. Of note for this clone: The antigen remains undetermined.

The V gene's germline CDR1 is SGHRS and CDR2 YFSETQ. With 6 bases removed from V and 6 bases from J, the gap between germline ends came to 7 bases. This CDR3 is 11 amino acids long. Sequences were obtained from FFPE normal lung tissue adjacent to the tumor. The source is a person in their sixties or seventies with lung adenocarcinoma. Some clones in this sample may be carry-over from other donors' samples. This chain connects TRBV5-1 to TRBJ1-5, with D perhaps TRBD1 (6 bases). CDR3 sequence: CASNRVQPQHF. In DNA, the CDR3 is TGCGCCAGCAACAGGGTTCAGCCCCAGCATTTT.